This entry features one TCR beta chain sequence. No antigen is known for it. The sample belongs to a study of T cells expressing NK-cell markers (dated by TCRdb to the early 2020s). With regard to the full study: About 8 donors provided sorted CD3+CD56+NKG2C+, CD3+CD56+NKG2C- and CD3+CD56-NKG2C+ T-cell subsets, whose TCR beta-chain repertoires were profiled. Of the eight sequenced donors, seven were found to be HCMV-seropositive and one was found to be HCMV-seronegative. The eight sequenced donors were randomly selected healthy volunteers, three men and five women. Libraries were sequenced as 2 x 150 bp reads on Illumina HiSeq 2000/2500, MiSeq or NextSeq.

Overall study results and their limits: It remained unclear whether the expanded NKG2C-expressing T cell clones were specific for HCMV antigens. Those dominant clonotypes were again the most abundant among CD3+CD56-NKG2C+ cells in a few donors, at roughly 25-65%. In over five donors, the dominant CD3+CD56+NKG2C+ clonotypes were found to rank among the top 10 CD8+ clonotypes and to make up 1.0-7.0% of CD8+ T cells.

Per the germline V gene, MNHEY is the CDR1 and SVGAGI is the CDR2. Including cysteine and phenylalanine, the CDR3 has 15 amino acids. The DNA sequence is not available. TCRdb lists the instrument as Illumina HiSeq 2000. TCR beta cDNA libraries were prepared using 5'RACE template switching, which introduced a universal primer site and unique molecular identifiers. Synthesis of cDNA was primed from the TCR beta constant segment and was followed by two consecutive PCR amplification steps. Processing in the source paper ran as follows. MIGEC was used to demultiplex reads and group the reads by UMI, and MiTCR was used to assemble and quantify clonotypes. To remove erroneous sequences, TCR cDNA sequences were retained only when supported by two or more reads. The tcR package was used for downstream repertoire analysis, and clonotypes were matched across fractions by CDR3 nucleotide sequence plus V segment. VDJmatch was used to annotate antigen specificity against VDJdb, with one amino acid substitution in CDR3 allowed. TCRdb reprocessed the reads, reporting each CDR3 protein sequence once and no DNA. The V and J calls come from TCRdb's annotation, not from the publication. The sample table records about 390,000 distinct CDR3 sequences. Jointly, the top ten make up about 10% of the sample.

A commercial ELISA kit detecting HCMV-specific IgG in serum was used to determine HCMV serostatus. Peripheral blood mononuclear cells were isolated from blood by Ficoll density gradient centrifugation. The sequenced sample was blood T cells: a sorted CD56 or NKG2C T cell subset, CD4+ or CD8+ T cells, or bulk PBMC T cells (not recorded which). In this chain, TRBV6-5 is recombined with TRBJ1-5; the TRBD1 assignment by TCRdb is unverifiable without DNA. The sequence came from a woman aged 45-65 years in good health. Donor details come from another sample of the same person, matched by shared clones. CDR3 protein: CASSSGQGYYQPQHF.